The rows below give T cell receptor beta chains drawn from one sample of a study of regulatory T cells in long-lasting Graves disease. TCRdb re-derived calls from the multiplex PCR reads in MiXCR, one entry per CDR3 protein. The sample has fewer than 400,000 distinct CDR3 sequences; less than 25% are singletons. The source was peripheral blood mononuclear cells (PBMCs), collected when the disease was refractory, from a patient treated with antithyroid drugs. Receptors were obtained from a female donor with Graves disease. The CDR3 runs from the conserved cysteine through the conserved F or W. The D gene is left open where the match is weak. Clone size is shown for a subset of rows, as once, few, many or a class of expanded clone.

V gene	D gene	clone size	J gene	CDR3 DNA	CDR3 protein
TRBV7-2	NA	many	TRBJ2-7	TGTGCCAGCAGCTTAACGGACGAGCAGTACTTC	CASSLTDEQYF
TRBV12-3/TRBV12-4	NA	NA	TRBJ1-2	TGTGCCAGCAGTTTATCCGGGTCCAGGGGCTACACCTTC	CASSLSGSRGYTF
TRBV7-9	NA	NA	TRBJ2-3	TGTGCCAGCGGCGCCCGCGGGCCGGTCGGAGCAGATACGCAGTATTTT	CASGARGPVGADTQYF
TRBV10-3	TRBD2	many	TRBJ2-5	TGTGCCACCACCGGGACTAGTATACAAGAGACCCAGTACTTC	CATTGTSIQETQYF
TRBV6-1	TRBD2	many	TRBJ2-7	TGTGCCAGCAGGAAGATAGCGGGCCTGGTCCACGAGCAGTACTTC	CASRKIAGLVHEQYF
TRBV10-3	TRBD1	many	TRBJ1-1	TGTGCCATCAGTGAGTCCCGGACAGGGGAGGAAGCTTTCTTT	CAISESRTGEEAFF
TRBV10-3	NA	few	TRBJ1-1	TGTGCCATCAGTGCACTCAGGGCAAATGGATTTAACACTGAAGCTTTCTTT	CAISALRANGFNTEAFF
TRBV20-1	NA	few	TRBJ1-2	TGCAGTGCTAAAATGGGGATCGGCTACACCTTC	CSAKMGIGYTF
TRBV6-5	TRBD1	NA	TRBJ2-3	TGTGCCAGCAGTGAGGAGACAGGGGTAAATACAGATACGCAGTATTTT	CASSEETGVNTDTQYF
TRBV6-1	TRBD2	once	TRBJ2-5	TGTGCCACCTTTAGCGGGAGGCGAGAGACCCAGTACTTC	CATFSGRRETQYF
TRBV11-2	TRBD1	many	TRBJ1-1	TGTGCCAGCAGCTATCGACAGGGAAGTGAAGCTTTCTTT	CASSYRQGSEAFF
TRBV12-3/TRBV12-4	TRBD1	few	TRBJ1-3	TGTGCCAGCAGGCCGACAGGGAACTCTGGAAACACCATATATTTT	CASRPTGNSGNTIYF
TRBV6-2/TRBV6-3	NA	NA	TRBJ1-1	TGTGCCAGCAGTTACGGCGGTGGTGGGACTGAAGCTTTCTTT	CASSYGGGGTEAFF
TRBV30	TRBD1	few	TRBJ2-7	TGTGCCTGGAGTGCCAAGGGGGCTACCTACGAGCAGTACTTC	CAWSAKGATYEQYF
TRBV5-5	TRBD1	few	TRBJ1-5	TGTGCCAGCTCACCAGGACAGGGTGGGAGCAATCAGCCCCAGCATTTT	CASSPGQGGSNQPQHF
TRBV30	NA	many	TRBJ1-5	TGTGCCTGGAGCCAGGGGATAGGCAATCAGCCCCAGCATTTT	CAWSQGIGNQPQHF
TRBV4-3	NA	NA	TRBJ1-1	TGCGCCAGCAGCCAAACGACGGAGGAGGGTGAAGCTTTCTTT	CASSQTTEEGEAFF